The 11 T cell receptor beta chains in this list originate from one sample, sequenced in a study of T-cell reconstitution after alpha-beta-depleted transplantation in children. The TCRbeta library was prepared with unique molecular identifiers. TCRdb re-called the PCR reads through MiXCR, storing one row per CDR3 protein. The table has 350,000 to 500,000 distinct CDR3 sequences, about 40% seen once. Sequences were derived from PBMCs, sampled before TCRalphabeta/CD19-depleted stem cell transplant. The receptor source for this set is a girl aged 2-10 years with aplastic anemia, due to receive a stem cell transplant.

This clonotype was detected ten times or more. The rearrangement uses TRBV5-1 and TRBJ1-3, with TRBD1 matching over 7 bases. J gave up 3 bases and V 3 bases, and 0 bases lay outside the gene matches. CDR1 is SGHRS, CDR2 YFSETQ, per germline. CDR3 length: 13 residues. Here the CDR3 reads CASSWTGGNTIYF. The CDR3 DNA reads as TGCGCCAGCAGCTGGACAGGTGGAAACACCATATATTTT. Supplemented by reference TRBV5-1 and TRBJ1-3, the full variable domain reads KAGVTQTPRYLIKTRGQQVTLSCSPISGHRSVSWYQQTPGQGLQFLFEYFSETQRNKGNFPGRFSGRQFSNSRSEMNVSTLELGDSALYLCASSWTGGNTIYFGEGSWLTVV.

In this sample, this clonotype turned up a few times. This chain joins TRBV7-6 and TRBJ2-4, with no clear D. The CDR3 loop spans 14 amino acids. The V gene's germline CDR1 is SGHVS and CDR2 FNYEAQ. The germline V and J ends were trimmed by 3 bases and 6 bases, with 12 bases remaining between them. CDR3 protein: CASSFGQPGNIQYF. The CDR3 region has the DNA TGTGCCAGCAGCTTTGGGCAACCGGGAAACATTCAGTACTTC.

The table lists this clonotype with many counts. The rearrangement links TRBV12-3 or TRBV12-4 to TRBJ1-1; unclear D gene. V lost 3 bases and J 5 bases, leaving 10 bases between the germline ends. The CDR3 runs 13 residues. CDR3 sequence: CASSLTSGTEAFF. In nucleotides, the CDR3 is TGTGCCAGCAGTTTGACGTCGGGTACTGAAGCTTTCTTT.

This chain links TRBV20-1 with TRBJ2-5, with 7 bases lining up with TRBD2. The germline CDR1 and CDR2 sequences are DFQATT and SNEGSKA (reference sequence). J gave up 4 bases and V 6 bases, and 8 bases lay outside the gene matches. CDR3 length: 13 residues. In DNA form, the CDR3 reads TGCAGTGCGAAGACCGGGGAGGGAGAGACCCAGTACTTC. It is translated as CSAKTGEGETQYF.

This clonotype was seen at least ten times. Here the CDR3 DNA reads TGCGCCAGCAGCCAAGCGACTAGCGGGACGACAGATACGCAGTATTTT. Residues: CASSQATSGTTDTQYF. V gene TRBV4-3 combines with J gene TRBJ2-3; 11 nucleotides align to TRBD2. The V segment lost 1 base and the J segment 3 bases; nucleotides outside the gene matches: 3. This CDR3 region has 16 residues. The germline V gene has CDR1 LGHNA and CDR2 YSLEER.

This clonotype came up many times. The junction departs from the called germline gene at one end, perhaps through a read error. The chain recombines TRBV5-1 with TRBJ2-5; 8 bases map to TRBD1. The CDR3 loop spans 14 amino acids. Germline assignment: CDR1 SGHRS and CDR2 YFSETQ. CDR3: CASSSPGQGETQYF. In DNA form, the CDR3 reads TGTGCCAGCAGTTCCCCCGGACAGGGAGAGACCCAGTACTTC.

This sequence joins TRBV7-6 and TRBJ2-3; possible D gene TRBD2, 5 bases. V gave up 5 bases and J gave up 5 bases, with 8 bases separating them. The CDR3 sequence is 12 residues long. Germline CDR1 reads SGHVS; CDR2 reads FNYEAQ. This CDR3 reads CASSPREDTQYF. In nucleotides, the CDR3 is TGTGCCAGCAGCCCCCGGGAAGATACGCAGTATTTT. The whole variable domain, remainder taken from reference TRBV7-6 and TRBJ2-3, is GAGVSQSPRYKVTKRGQDVALRCDPISGHVSLYWYRQALGQGPEFLTYFNYEAQQDKSGLPNDRFSAERPEGSISTLTIQRTEQRDSAMYRCASSPREDTQYFGPGTRLTVL.

This clonotype was found a few times. This chain links TRBV12-3 or TRBV12-4 with TRBJ2-6, with D uncertain. This CDR3 region has 16 residues. Trimming pared 6 bases from V and 0 bases from J, leaving 12 bases between. The CDR3 DNA reads TGTGCCAGCAGCGCAATTTGGAACTCTGGGGCCAACGTCCTGACTTTC. Its protein is CASSAIWNSGANVLTF.

The chain carries TRBV7-6 and TRBJ2-5; D unclear. The CDR3 has 11 amino acids. Trimming removed 5 bases from V and 2 bases from J, with 3 bases in between. Germline-derived CDR1 and CDR2 are SGHVS and FNYEAQ. In DNA form, the CDR3 reads TGTGCCAGCAGCATGCAAGAGACCCAGTACTTC. Protein: CASSMQETQYF.

This clonotype was counted only a few times. This chain connects TRBV6-5 to TRBJ2-1; TRBD1 might be the D (6 bases). V shed 9 bases and J shed 6 bases, with 12 bases lying between them. This CDR3 comprises 12 residues. The germline CDR1 and CDR2 sequences are MNHEY and SVGAGI. CDR3 in amino acids: CASGTLLNEQFF. DNA for the CDR3: TGTGCCAGTGGGACACTCCTCAATGAGCAGTTCTTC.

Only a few counts were recorded for this clonotype. The V gene is TRBV29-1, the J gene TRBJ2-5; TRBD2 matches at 8 bases. J was trimmed by 5 bases and V by 2 bases; bases with no gene match: 7. CDR3 size: 14 residues. Per germline, CDR1 SQVTM and CDR2 ANQGSEA. This CDR3 reads CSVEKTGGRETQYF. DNA for the CDR3: TGCAGCGTTGAAAAAACGGGAGGGCGGGAGACCCAGTACTTC. Full variable domain (rest looked up from reference TRBV29-1 and TRBJ2-5): SAVISQKPSRDICQRGTSLTIQCQVDSQVTMMFWYRQQPGQSLTLIATANQGSEATYESGFVIDKFPISRPNLTFSTLTVSNMSPEDSSIYLCSVEKTGGRETQYFGPGTRLLVL.